This T cell receptor (beta chain) was observed in a study of molecular identifiers for immune sequencing clone quantification. Study findings and constraints: Same-barcode identical TCR molecules could make highly expanded clones look smaller than they are.

Investigators produced naive CD8 libraries from roughly 18,000 to 920,000 sorted cells, drawing on 10%, 30% or 50% RNA. Naive CD8 T cells underwent sorting with the CD8+CD4-CCR7+CD45RA+ definition. This clonotype was picked up many times. Its antigen is unidentified. From germline, CDR1 is SQVTM and CDR2 ANQGSEA. CDR3 size: 13 residues. The junction had 6 bases not matched to a gene; V was cut back by 6 bases and J by 2 bases. MiXCR was run by TCRdb on the PCR reads, yielding one entry per CDR3 protein. The table has roughly 97,000 distinct CDR3 sequences, 20% to 30% seen once. The receptor was isolated from a human donor in good health. Some libraries in this study had Jurkat cell RNA spiked in. Sequencing was done on a sample of naive CD8+ T cells from blood, with Jurkat cell RNA spiked in. Sample subset: FACS-sorted CD8+CD4-CCR7+CD45RA+ naive T cells. The chain carries TRBV29-1 and TRBJ2-7; TRBD1 agrees at 8 bases. CDR3: CSVAGTGAYEQYF. The CDR3 coding sequence is TGCAGCGTAGCCGGGACAGGAGCCTACGAGCAGTACTTC.